Detailed here is one T cell receptor beta chain. What it recognizes is unknown. The PCR was carried out with 60 Vbeta primers and 13 Jbeta primers. TCRdb's table, derived via immunoSEQ multiplex PCR, lists solely in-frame clones and lacks some. The sample holds around 210,000 clones, over 75% seen once. Germline lookup yields CDR1 ENHRY and CDR2 SYGVKD. The CDR3 length is 15 residues. The V and J ends lost 6 bases and 6 bases, in that order; junction bases with no gene match: 13. These data originate in a study of cytomegalovirus exposure and HLA in healthy donors. Study outcomes and limitations: Researchers had no immune exposure information except CMV serostatus available. 150 to 200 TCR beta chains were listed as cytomegalovirus-associated. Later analysis associated a missense DCLRE1C variant with TCR beta V- and J-gene trimming. Confirmation in vitro established that a few CMV-associated chains were specific for CMV antigens.

The receptor's source is a boy aged 5-17 years in good health and CMV-seronegative. Sequencing was done on a sample of PBMCs. The rearrangement joins TRBV10-3 to TRBJ2-7; 8 nucleotides agree with TRBD2. The CDR3 protein is CAIRTQSGGGSEQYF. As DNA, the CDR3 is TGTGCCATCAGAACCCAATCGGGGGGGGGCAGCGAGCAGTACTTC.